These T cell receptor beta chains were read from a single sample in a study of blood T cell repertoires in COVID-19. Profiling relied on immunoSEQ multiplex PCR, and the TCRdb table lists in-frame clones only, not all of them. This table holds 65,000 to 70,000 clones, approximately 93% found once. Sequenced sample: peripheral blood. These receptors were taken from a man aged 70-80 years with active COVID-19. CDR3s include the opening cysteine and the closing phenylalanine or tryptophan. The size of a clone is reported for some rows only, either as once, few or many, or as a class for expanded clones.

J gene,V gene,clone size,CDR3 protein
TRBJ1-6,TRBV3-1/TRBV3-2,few,CASSQDRYNSPLHF
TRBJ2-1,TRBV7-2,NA,CASSSSVASGGRNEQFF
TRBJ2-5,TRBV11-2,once,CASSLVLGSGETQYF
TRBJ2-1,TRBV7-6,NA,CASSLSTGSYNEQFF
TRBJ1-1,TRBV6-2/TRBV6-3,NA,CASSYRQGMYTEAFF
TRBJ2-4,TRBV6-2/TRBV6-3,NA,CASSYGGKNIQYF
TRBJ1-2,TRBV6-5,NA,CASSYSDRGGGYTF
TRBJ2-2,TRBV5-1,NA,CASSFHRDSLARGELFF
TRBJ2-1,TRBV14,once,CASSDDRVSRNEQFF
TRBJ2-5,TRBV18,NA,CASSPFRAETQYF
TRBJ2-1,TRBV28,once,CASSFSGRGRFEQFF
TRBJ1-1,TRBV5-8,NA,CASSKYRVMNTEAFF
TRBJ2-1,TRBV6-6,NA,CASRLAGDNEQFF
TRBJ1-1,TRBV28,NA,CASSPGAEGNTEAFF
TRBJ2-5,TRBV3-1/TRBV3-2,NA,CASSQVGTEETQYF
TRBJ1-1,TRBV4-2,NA,CASTTGGSNTEAFF
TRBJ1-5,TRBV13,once,CASSIGGQPQHF
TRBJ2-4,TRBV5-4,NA,CASSWSEVLAKNIQYF
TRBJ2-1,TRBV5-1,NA,CASRNAPPLNEQFF
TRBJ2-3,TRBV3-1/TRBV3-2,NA,CASSLTDTDTQYF
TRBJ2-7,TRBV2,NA,CASRVAGYAYEQYF
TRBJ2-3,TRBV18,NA,CASSRYTDTQYF
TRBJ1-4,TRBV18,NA,CASSPSSANEKLFF
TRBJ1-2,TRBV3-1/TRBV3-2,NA,CASSQTGQGNYGYTF
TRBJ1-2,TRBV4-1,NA,CASSQGSDFGYTF
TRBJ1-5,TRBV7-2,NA,CASSLEGVDNQPQHF
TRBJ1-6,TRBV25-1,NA,CASSEFTRISPLHF
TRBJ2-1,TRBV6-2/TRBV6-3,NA,CASSFGLAGMVEQFF
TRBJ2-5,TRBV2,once,CASKRLGYETQYF
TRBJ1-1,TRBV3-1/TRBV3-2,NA,CASSPTGGYTEAFF
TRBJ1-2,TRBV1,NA,CTSQRAKQGAIYGYTF
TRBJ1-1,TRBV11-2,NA,CASSTDRTGSEAFF
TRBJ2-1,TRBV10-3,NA,CAISGTGVGSYNEQFF
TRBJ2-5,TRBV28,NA,CASTVGGQAISETQYF
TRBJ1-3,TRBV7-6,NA,CASSLAASLSGNTIYF
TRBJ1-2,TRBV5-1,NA,CASTQDRAHFTDGYTF
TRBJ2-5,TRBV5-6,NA,CASSLEGSGGQETQYF
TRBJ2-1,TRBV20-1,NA,CKPSGDNEQFF
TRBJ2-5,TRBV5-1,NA,CASSLDGGGGQETQYF
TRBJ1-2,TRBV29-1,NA,CSVGTPDYGYTF
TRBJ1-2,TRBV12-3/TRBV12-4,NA,CASSMGQDYGYTF
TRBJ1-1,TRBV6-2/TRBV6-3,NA,CASSTKDRMNTEAFF
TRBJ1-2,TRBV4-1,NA,CASSQDQQGYGYTF
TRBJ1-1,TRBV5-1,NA,CASSLGSGATEAFF
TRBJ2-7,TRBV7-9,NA,CASSSASGIQGEQYF
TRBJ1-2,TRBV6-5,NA,CASRQGANYGYTF
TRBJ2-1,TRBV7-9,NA,CASSSPWGAGGRHEQFF
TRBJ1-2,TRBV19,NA,CASRGQGNYGYTF
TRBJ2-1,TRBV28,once,CASSLLRTSISRNEQFF
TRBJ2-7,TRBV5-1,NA,CASSSGLAGYEQYF
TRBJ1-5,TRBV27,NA,CASSLSVHPGASQPQHF
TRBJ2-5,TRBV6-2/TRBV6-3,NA,CASSTPTLGREAQYF
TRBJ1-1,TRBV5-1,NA,CASSLNGGYPNTEAFF
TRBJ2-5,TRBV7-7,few,CASSLASRGRRETQYF